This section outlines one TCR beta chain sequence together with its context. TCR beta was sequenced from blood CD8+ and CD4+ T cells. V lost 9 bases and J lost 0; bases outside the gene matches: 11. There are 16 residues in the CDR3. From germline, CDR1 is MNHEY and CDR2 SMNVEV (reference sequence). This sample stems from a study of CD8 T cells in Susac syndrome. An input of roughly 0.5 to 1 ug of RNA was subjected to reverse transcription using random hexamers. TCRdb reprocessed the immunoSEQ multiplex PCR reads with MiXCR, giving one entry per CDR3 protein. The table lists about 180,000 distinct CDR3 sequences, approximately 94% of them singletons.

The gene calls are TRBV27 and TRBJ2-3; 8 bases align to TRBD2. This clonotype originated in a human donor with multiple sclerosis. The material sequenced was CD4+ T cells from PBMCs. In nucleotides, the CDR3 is TGTGCCAGGATAGAAGCGCGGGGGGACAGCACAGATACGCAGTATTTT. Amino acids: CARIEARGDSTDTQYF.